This T cell receptor beta chain was captured by sequencing in a study of shared clonotypes between healthy human individuals. Repertoires were generated with immunoSEQ multiplex PCR, while TCRdb's copy carries only in-frame clones and drops some. The sample lists 2 million to 2.5 million clones; 90% to 96% were seen once. The V gene's germline CDR1 is SGHRS and CDR2 YFSETQ. The CDR3 has 14 residues. Trimming shortened V by 8 bases and J by 0 bases, and 12 bases separated the two germline ends. The chain joins TRBV5-1 to TRBJ2-1; D possibly corresponds to TRBD1 (5 bases). The specimen was naive CD4+ T cells sorted from blood. The subset here: CD45RA+ positively selected. This receptor was identified in a man aged 18 to 30 in good health. CDR3 sequence: CASTGLSSYNEQFF. CDR3 coding DNA: TGCGCCAGTACAGGATTAAGCTCCTACAATGAGCAGTTCTTC.